These T cell receptor beta chains were read from a single sample in a study of control samples from healthy donors and cancer patients. This table comes from immunoSEQ multiplex PCR, and its TCRdb copy is limited to in-frame clones, with some not included. This table holds fewer than 95,000 clones, approximately 90% found once. Specimen: blood. The receptors come from a woman aged 50 to 60 in good health. Both conserved end residues are trimmed from each CDR3.

TRBJ1-4 TRBV7-9 ASSSPGTVATNEKLF
TRBJ2-7 TRBV4-3 ASSQGIAWRQSPHYEQY
TRBJ2-3 TRBV7-6 ASSSRGGIMTDTQY
TRBJ2-7 TRBV7-3 ASSQRAGSSYEQY
TRBJ1-6 TRBV28 ASSLYSSYNSPLH
TRBJ1-6 TRBV3-1/TRBV3-2 ASSQGTGTSTSPLH
TRBJ1-1 TRBV10-3 AISELGQGNTEAF
TRBJ2-5 TRBV4-2 ASSQDPGSETQY
TRBJ2-1 TRBV7-2 ASSPARGGTNEQF
TRBJ1-1 TRBV18 ASSPPGQTNTEAF
TRBJ1-5 TRBV19 ASSIRDPQPQH
TRBJ2-3 TRBV23-1 ARRGGRNLDTQY
TRBJ2-5 TRBV6-2/TRBV6-3 ASSYSRGSGKKETQY
TRBJ1-1 TRBV19 ASSMLGTEAF
TRBJ2-1 TRBV4-2 ASSQDNNEQF
TRBJ1-6 TRBV15 ATTPTSGANSPLH
TRBJ1-3 TRBV10-2 ASSAELLSGNTIY
TRBJ2-4 TRBV5-3 ARSRRQGGQY
TRBJ1-4 TRBV5-6 ASSFKGIRANEKLF
TRBJ2-1 TRBV3-1/TRBV3-2 ASSQDPRRINNEQF
TRBJ1-1 TRBV6-6 ASSVTGVNTEAF
TRBJ1-5 TRBV19 ASSRQGAGQPQH
TRBJ2-1 TRBV5-6 ASTWAGTGNLGEQF
TRBJ2-3 TRBV7-2 ASSFAGAGDTQY
TRBJ1-1 TRBV7-2 ASSFTQDTEAF
TRBJ1-2 TRBV19 ASSMGPTGSDGYT
TRBJ2-3 TRBV19 ASSIDRGPDTQY
TRBJ2-7 TRBV6-1 ASSEASQGGYEQY
TRBJ1-2 TRBV2 ASTRTQGANYGYT
TRBJ1-4 TRBV19 ASIDLGGPATNEKLF
TRBJ2-3 TRBV7-2 ASSLGLALDTQY
TRBJ2-5 TRBV7-2 ASSWGGDSGVRETQY
TRBJ2-1 TRBV3-1/TRBV3-2 ASSLKGWDNEQF
TRBJ2-7 TRBV12-3/TRBV12-4 ASRRHENYEQY
TRBJ1-6 TRBV7-9 ASRTGDSPLH
TRBJ2-3 TRBV5-6 ASSSPSGGPGDTQY
TRBJ2-7 TRBV9 ASSVGGGDYLGYEQY
TRBJ1-1 TRBV15 ATSRSGYLGRPNTEAF
TRBJ2-7 TRBV5-6 ASSPLPGSHIHYEQY
TRBJ2-7 TRBV5-5 ASSFRLAANEQY
TRBJ2-2 TRBV10-2 ASRLAGGRTGELF
TRBJ2-1 TRBV5-1 ASSLVEQGGEQF
TRBJ1-2 TRBV5-1 ASSSGPPKGYT
TRBJ2-7 TRBV5-1 ASSPLPGTGAYEQY
TRBJ1-1 TRBV4-3 ASSYWTGAPEAF
TRBJ2-3 TRBV4-3 ASSRYTGQGSTDTQY
TRBJ1-2 TRBV7-9 ASGGFNYGYT
TRBJ2-5 TRBV5-4 ASSLEPSQETQY
TRBJ2-1 TRBV5-1 ASSSLGLAGGNEQF